This T cell receptor (beta chain) is drawn from a study of post-analysis software for immune sequencing data. The wider study: Disease courses included relapsing-remitting, secondary progressive and progressive-relapsing multiple sclerosis.

This clonotype was seen a single time. Its antigen remains unidentified. Libraries were made from TCR beta cDNA, and they carried unique molecular identifiers. Input of about 0.9 to 10 million T cells yielded around 500,000 cDNA molecules. Each CDR3 protein gets one entry after TCRdb re-called the PCR reads with MiXCR. The sample carries about 400,000 distinct CDR3 sequences, roughly 38% recorded once. Trimming took 3 bases from V and 10 from J; bases not matched to a gene: 17. This CDR3 comprises 17 residues. Study-level results: TRBV segments more frequent in patients than in controls numbered roughly 5 and included TRBV5-6, TRBV5-1 and TRBV20-1. Strong same-batch co-clustering of samples appeared with F measure clustering. Those with multiple sclerosis, the patient group, showed significantly lower normalized Chao1 diversity than controls.

The clonotype was recovered from a girl aged 10-17 years with multiple sclerosis. The sequencing sample was made of blood. This chain uses TRBV12-3 or TRBV12-4 with TRBJ2-3; 9 bases agree with TRBD2. This CDR3 reads CASSFLGLAGRKDAQYF. CDR3 nucleotides: TGTGCCAGCAGTTTCCTTGGGCTAGCGGGGAGAAAGGATGCGCAGTATTTT.